This entry describes one TCR beta chain. Sequencing used immunoSEQ multiplex PCR; TCRdb keeps in-frame clones, though not all of them. The data hold tens of thousands of clones, with 85% observed a single time. Indicated time point: after dendritic cell vaccination, including at tumor progression/relapse. The data are from a study of glioma-infiltrating T cells after dendritic cell vaccination. Trimming shortened V by 1 base and J by 6 bases, and 4 bases separated the two germline ends. Germline assignment: CDR1 SGDLS and CDR2 YYNGEE. This CDR3 has 12 amino acids. The clonotype comes from a human donor with glioblastoma. The chain uses TRBV9 and TRBJ2-2; unclear D gene. Here the sequenced sample was blood, taken after dendritic cell vaccination. The CDR3 DNA reads TGTGCCAGCAGCGTACAATCCGGGGAGCTGTTTTTT. It yields the protein CASSVQSGELFF.